Each of the 15 T cell receptor beta chains below was sequenced from the same sample in a study. TCRdb re-called the 5' RACE reads through MiXCR, storing one row per CDR3 protein. This sample has 25,000 to 40,000 distinct CDR3 sequences, with roughly 24% found just once. The sequenced material came from memory CD4+ T cells sorted from blood. Subset meaning: memory CD4+ T cells, CD4+CD45RO+CD25-. Receptor source: a female donor with breast cancer.

This clonotype has a handful of counts. CDR3 protein: CASSPISGTSKTDTQYF. For the CDR3, the DNA is TGTGCCAGCAGCCCAATTTCGGGGACTTCGAAAACAGATACGCAGTATTTT. The V gene is TRBV6-2 or TRBV6-3, the J gene TRBJ2-3; tentative D call: TRBD2 (6 bases). Between the trimmed V and J ends, which lost 6 bases and 3 bases, there was a span of 22 bases. Germline V lookup: CDR1 MNHEY, CDR2 SVGEGT. The CDR3 length is 17 residues.

This chain uses TRBV20-1 with TRBJ2-3, with 10 bases identical to TRBD2. Per the germline V gene, CDR1 is DFQATT and CDR2 is SNEGSKA (reference sequence). J gave up 6 bases and V 0 bases, and 6 bases lay outside the gene matches. There are 15 residues in the CDR3. This chain's CDR3 is CSARDRSGGGDTQYF. As DNA, the CDR3 is TGCAGTGCTAGAGATCGGAGCGGGGGGGGGGATACGCAGTATTTT.

A remark on this clonotype: Since a much larger clone is just one base distant, this may be a read error. The chain is built from TRBV6-1 and TRBJ1-1, with 8 positions matching TRBD1. The germline gives CDR1 MNHNS, CDR2 SASEGT. This CDR3 spans 15 amino acids. The CDR3 spells CAGSEPDRDNTEAFF. The CDR3 DNA reads as TGTGCCGGCAGTGAACCGGACAGGGATAACACTGAAGCTTTCTTT.

By share, this clonotype ranks as medium-sized. Written as DNA, the CDR3 is TGTGCCAGCAGTTACGGGGGTGGCACTGAAGCTTTCTTT. Encoded protein: CASSYGGGTEAFF. The chain uses TRBV6-5 and TRBJ1-1, with D perhaps matching TRBD1 (5 bases). The V end was cut by 2 bases, the J end by 4 bases, with 8 bases between. The CDR3 is 13 amino acids. The germline V gene has CDR1 MNHEY and CDR2 SVGAGI.

This clonotype is medium-sized. CDR3 in amino acids: CASSSPDRSSYNEQFF. As DNA, the CDR3 is TGCGCCAGCAGCTCACCGGACAGGAGCTCCTACAATGAGCAGTTCTTC. V gene TRBV4-1 combines with J gene TRBJ2-1, with TRBD1 identical over 7 bases. Germline V CDR1 and CDR2: MGHRA, YSYEKL. The CDR3 loop spans 16 amino acids. Trimming cost V 5 bases and J 0 bases; bases outside gene matches: 7.

This clonotype was seen ten or more times. This chain uses TRBV7-9 with TRBJ2-1; D not certain. Per the germline V gene, CDR1 is SEHNR and CDR2 is FQNEAQ (reference sequence). Trimming removed 4 bases from V and 8 bases from J, with 6 bases in between. The CDR3 is made up of 11 amino acids. The CDR3 region has the DNA TGTGCCAGCAGCTCCCGGGATGAGCAGTTCTTC. Translated: CASSSRDEQFF. Variable domain in full (rest from reference TRBV7-9 and TRBJ2-1): DTGVSQNPRHKITKRGQNVTFRCDPISEHNRLYWYRQTLGQGPEFLTYFQNEAQLEKSRLLSDRFSAERPKGSFSTLEIQRTEQGDSAMYLCASSSRDEQFFGPGTRLTVL.

J is TRBJ2-1 and V is TRBV4-2, with TRBD2 as a possible D gene (5 bases). The length of the CDR3 is 16 residues. CDR1 and CDR2 from the germline V gene are LGHNA and YNFKEQ. V was trimmed by 6 bases and J by 1 base, leaving 16 bases between them. The CDR3 sequence: CASSPPGSASYNEQFF. DNA of the CDR3: TGTGCCAGCAGTCCTCCGGGGTCAGCTTCCTACAATGAGCAGTTCTTC.

In this sample, this clonotype turned up a few times. This chain links TRBV7-2 with TRBJ1-2, with D maybe TRBD1 (5 bases). The germline V gene encodes CDR1 SGHTA and CDR2 FQGNSA. The CDR3 has 15 amino acids. The V end lost 5 bases, the J end lost 4 bases, and 17 bases lay between the germline ends. The CDR3 reads CASSVTAGLSYGYTF. CDR3 nucleotides: TGTGCCAGCAGCGTAACGGCAGGGTTATCCTATGGCTACACCTTC.

This clonotype has only a few counts. V usage is TRBV5-1 and J usage is TRBJ2-7, with 8 bases aligning to TRBD2. Trimming removed 3 bases from V and 7 bases from J; junction bases left unmatched: 12. Germline V lookup: CDR1 SGHRS, CDR2 YFSETQ. CDR3 length equals 15 residues. This CDR3 is CASSSLAGRYGEQYF. The CDR3 DNA sequence: TGCGCCAGCAGCTCCTTAGCGGGGAGGTACGGTGAGCAGTACTTC.

This clonotype appeared many times. This rearrangement joins TRBV4-1 to TRBJ2-3; 10 bases align to TRBD2. The CDR3 has 17 residues. Trimming removed 0 bases from V and 2 bases from J; junction bases left unmatched: 5. CDR1 MGHRA and CDR2 YSYEKL come from the germline V gene. The CDR3: CASSQEEAGGITDTQYF. The CDR3 DNA reads as TGCGCCAGCAGCCAAGAAGAAGCGGGGGGGATCACAGATACGCAGTATTTT.

This clonotype has ten or more counts. V gene TRBV6-2 or TRBV6-3 combines with J gene TRBJ1-5; 7 bases are a match to TRBD1. V lost 6 bases, J lost 3 bases, and 14 bases stayed unmatched. This CDR3 is built from 17 residues. Per germline, CDR1 MNHEY and CDR2 SVGEGT. This chain's CDR3 is CASRPWTGPINNQPQHF. CDR3 nucleotide sequence: TGTGCCAGCAGGCCCTGGACAGGTCCCATAAACAATCAGCCCCAGCATTTT.

V usage is TRBV20-1 and J usage is TRBJ2-1, with no clear D. Trimming cost V 3 bases and J 10 bases, with 10 bases left between them. This CDR3 comprises 11 residues. Germline V gene sequence: CDR1 DFQATT, CDR2 SNEGSKA (reference sequence). In DNA form, the CDR3 reads TGCAGTGCTAGTAGTACTAAGGAGCAGTTCTTC. Residues: CSASSTKEQFF.

Concerning this clonotype: One end of the junction varies from germline; a read error may be responsible. V usage is TRBV27 and J usage is TRBJ1-2; D not certain. CDR3 size: 15 residues. From germline, CDR1 is MNHEY and CDR2 SMNVEV (reference sequence). The CDR3 DNA follows: TGTGCCGGCAGCCCAAGCTCTCAGAGCATCTATGGCTACACCTTC. Translating gives CAGSPSSQSIYGYTF.

This clonotype came up many times. The chain employs TRBV20-1 and TRBJ2-7; D gene ambiguous. The germline gives CDR1 DFQATT, CDR2 SNEGSKA (reference sequence). The V end lost 8 bases, the J end lost 0 bases, and 14 bases lay between the germline ends. The CDR3 totals 13 residues. CDR3 DNA sequence: TGCAGTCTAAACGAAAAGAGCTCCTACGAGCAGTACTTC. Protein: CSLNEKSSYEQYF.

The rearrangement joins TRBV6-5 to TRBJ2-1; D is perhaps TRBD1 or TRBD2 (5 bases each). The germline V gene has CDR1 MNHEY and CDR2 SVGAGI. The length of the CDR3 is 14 residues. The V end lost 4 bases, the J end lost 6 bases, and 13 bases lay between the germline ends. The chain's CDR3 is CASSSPGQSNEQFF. The CDR3 DNA sequence: TGTGCCAGCAGTTCTCCGGGGCAGAGCAATGAGCAGTTCTTC.